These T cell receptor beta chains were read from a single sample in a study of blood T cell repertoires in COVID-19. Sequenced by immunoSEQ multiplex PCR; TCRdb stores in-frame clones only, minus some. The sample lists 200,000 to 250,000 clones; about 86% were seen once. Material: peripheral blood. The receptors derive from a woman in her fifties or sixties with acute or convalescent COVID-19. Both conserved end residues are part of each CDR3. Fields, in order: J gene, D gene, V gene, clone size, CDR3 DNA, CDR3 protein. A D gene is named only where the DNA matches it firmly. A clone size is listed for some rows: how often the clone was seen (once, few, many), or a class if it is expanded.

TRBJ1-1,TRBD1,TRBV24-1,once,TGTGCCAAAAGAACAGGGGGCTCTAGGAGGAACACTGAAGCTTTCTTT,CAKRTGGSRRNTEAFF
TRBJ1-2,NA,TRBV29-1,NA,TGCAGCGTTGAACACGGCTATGGCTACACCTTC,CSVEHGYGYTF
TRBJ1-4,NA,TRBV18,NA,TGTGCCAGCTCCCGGGGAGGAGGCAAGAGTAATGAAAAACTGTTTTTT,CASSRGGGKSNEKLFF
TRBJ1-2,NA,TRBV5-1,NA,TGCGCCAGCAGCGGGGGGACCTCTCCCTATGGCTACACCTTC,CASSGGTSPYGYTF
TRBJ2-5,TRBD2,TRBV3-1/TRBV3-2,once,TGTGCCAGCAGCCAAGTTTTGGTCGGCCGGACTAGTTTGGAGACCCAGTACTTC,CASSQVLVGRTSLETQYF
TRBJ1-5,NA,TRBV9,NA,TGTGCCAGCAGCGTAGGGGGGGTGAGCAATCAGCCCCAGCATTTT,CASSVGGVSNQPQHF
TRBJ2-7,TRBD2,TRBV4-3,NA,TGCGCCAGCAGCCAAGAGGGGGGGCTAGCGGGGAATTACGAGCAGTACTTC,CASSQEGGLAGNYEQYF
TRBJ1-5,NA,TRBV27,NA,TGTGCCAGCAGTTTCCTTGGCGGGGGTAGCAATCAGCCCCAGCATTTT,CASSFLGGGSNQPQHF
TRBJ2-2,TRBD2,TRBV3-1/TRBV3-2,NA,TGTGCCAGCAGCCAAAGGACTAGCCCCGGGGAGCTGTTTTTT,CASSQRTSPGELFF
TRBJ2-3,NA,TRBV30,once,TGTGCCTGGAGTGGGGGAGCAGGTGGGAGCACAGATACGCAGTATTTT,CAWSGGAGGSTDTQYF
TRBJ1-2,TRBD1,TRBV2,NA,TGTGCCAGCAGGACAGGGGTCTATGGCTACACCTTC,CASRTGVYGYTF
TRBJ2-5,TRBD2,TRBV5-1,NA,TGCGCCAGCACCAACCGGGGGGGCAGACCGCAAGAGGCCCAGTACTTC,CASTNRGGRPQEAQYF
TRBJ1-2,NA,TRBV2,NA,TGTGCCAGCGCGGAGACTGCTAACTATGGCTACACCTTC,CASAETANYGYTF
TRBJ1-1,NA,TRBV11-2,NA,TGTGCCAGCAGCTTAGAGCGCACTGAAGCTTTCTTT,CASSLERTEAFF
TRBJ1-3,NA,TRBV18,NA,TGTGCCAGCTCACCGGGAGGCCTCTCTGGAAACACCATATATTTT,CASSPGGLSGNTIYF
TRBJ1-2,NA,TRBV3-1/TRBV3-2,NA,TGTGCCAGCAGCACCACAGGAGTCTATGGCTACACCTTC,CASSTTGVYGYTF
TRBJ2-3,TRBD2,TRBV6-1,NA,TGTGCCAGCAGTGAAGCGCGGAGAGGGCTAGCGGGGTTTGCAGATACGCAGTATTTT,CASSEARRGLAGFADTQYF
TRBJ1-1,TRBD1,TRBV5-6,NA,TGTGCCAGCAGCTACCAGACAGGGCAGAACACTGAAGCTTTCTTT,CASSYQTGQNTEAFF
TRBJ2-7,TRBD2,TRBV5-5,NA,TGTGCCAGCAGCCCCCAAACTGGACTAGCGGGGGGTAGGTACTTC,CASSPQTGLAGGRYF
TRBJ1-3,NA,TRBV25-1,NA,TGTGCCAGCAGTGCCCTCACCGATTTGACACTCTCTGGAAACACCATATATTTT,CASSALTDLTLSGNTIYF
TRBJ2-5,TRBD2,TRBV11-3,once,TGTGCCAGCAGGCCCTCTAGCGGGGGGGCTCCCCAAGAGACCCAGTACTTC,CASRPSSGGAPQETQYF
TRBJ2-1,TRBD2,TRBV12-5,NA,TGTGCTAGTGGTTTGGATCCTTCGACTAGCGGGGGAGTTTACCAATCCTACAATGAGCAGTTCTTC,CASGLDPSTSGGVYQSYNEQFF
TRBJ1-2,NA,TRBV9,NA,TGTGCCAGCAGCGTAGTTAGGGGCGGCTACACCTTC,CASSVVRGGYTF
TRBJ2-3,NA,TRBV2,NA,TGTGCCAGCAGTTATCATCCAGGCACAGATACGCAGTATTTT,CASSYHPGTDTQYF
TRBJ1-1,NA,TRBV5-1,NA,TGCGCCAGCAGCCTGCGTGGGGCCGGCACTGAAGCTTTCTTT,CASSLRGAGTEAFF
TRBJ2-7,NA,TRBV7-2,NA,TGTGCCAGCAGCGGGCAGACTGCGGGTGGCGAGCAGTACTTC,CASSGQTAGGEQYF
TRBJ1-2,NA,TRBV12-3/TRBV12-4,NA,TGTGCCAGCAGCGGGAATTACCAAGCCTACACCTTC,CASSGNYQAYTF
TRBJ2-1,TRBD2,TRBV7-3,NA,TGTGCCAGCAGTAGGACTAGCGGGGGTGTCTACAATGAGCAGTTCTTC,CASSRTSGGVYNEQFF
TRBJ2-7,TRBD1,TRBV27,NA,TGTGCCAGCAGTTTAAGGGCCTCCGGGACAGCCACGATCCTCTTTTACGAGCAGTACTTC,CASSLRASGTATILFYEQYF
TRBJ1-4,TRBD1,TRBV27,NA,TGTGCCAGCAGGGCGGTGGGACAGGGCGGTGAAAAACTGTTTTTT,CASRAVGQGGEKLFF
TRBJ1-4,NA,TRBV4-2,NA,TGTGCCAGCAGCCAAGAGGTGGGAGGTGAAAAACTGTTTTTT,CASSQEVGGEKLFF
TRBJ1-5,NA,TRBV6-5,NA,TGTGCCAGCAGGAAGACAGGCCAGAGCAATCAGCCCCAGCATTTT,CASRKTGQSNQPQHF
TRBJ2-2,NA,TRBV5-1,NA,TGCGCCAGCAGGCCCGGGACAAAGAACACCGGGGAGCTGTTTTTT,CASRPGTKNTGELFF
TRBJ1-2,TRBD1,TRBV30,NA,TGTGCCTGGACCCAGGGGACAGGGGGCTGGTATGGCTACACCTTC,CAWTQGTGGWYGYTF
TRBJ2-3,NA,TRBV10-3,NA,TGTGCCATCAGCCCAAACCGGGACTCAATCTACTCTGCTAGCACAGATACGCAGTATTTT,CAISPNRDSIYSASTDTQYF
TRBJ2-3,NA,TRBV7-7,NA,TGTGCTAGCAGCTCCCAGACAGATACGCAGTATTTT,CASSSQTDTQYF
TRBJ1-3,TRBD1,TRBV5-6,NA,TGTGCCAGCAGCTTGCTGCGACAGGGCTTGTCTGGAAACACCATATATTTT,CASSLLRQGLSGNTIYF
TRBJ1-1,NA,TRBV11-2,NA,TGTGCCAGCAGCCCCAAAGTTTTGGGGGGTAACACTGAAGCTTTCTTT,CASSPKVLGGNTEAFF
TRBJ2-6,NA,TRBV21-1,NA,TGTGCCAGCAGCCAAATCCCGACAGGGACCGGGGCCAACGTCCTGACTTTC,CASSQIPTGTGANVLTF
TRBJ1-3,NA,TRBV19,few,TGTGCCAGTAGTATAACATCCAGCTCTGGAAACACCATATATTTT,CASSITSSSGNTIYF
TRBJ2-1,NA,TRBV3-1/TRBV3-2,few,TGTGCCAGCAGCCGTTTCGGCCGGGGGTCCTACAATGAGCAGTTCTTC,CASSRFGRGSYNEQFF
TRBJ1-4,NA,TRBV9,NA,TGTGCCAGCAGCTTACAGGGAGCGTATAATGAAAAACTGTTTTTT,CASSLQGAYNEKLFF
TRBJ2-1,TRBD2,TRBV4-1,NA,TGCGCCAGCAGCCCTCAAAGGAGCGGGGGTGTGGGTGAGCAGTTCTTC,CASSPQRSGGVGEQFF
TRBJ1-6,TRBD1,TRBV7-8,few,TGTGCCAGCAGCTTACCGGGACAGGGTAATTCACCCCTCCACTTT,CASSLPGQGNSPLHF
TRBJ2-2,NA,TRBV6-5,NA,TGTGCCAGCAGATCCGACCCGGGGGCCGGGGAGCTGTTTTTT,CASRSDPGAGELFF
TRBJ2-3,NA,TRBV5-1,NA,TGCGCCAGCAGCTTTTCCGGACAGCTCTTCGGGGTCTTT,CASSFSGQLFGVF
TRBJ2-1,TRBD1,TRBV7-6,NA,TGTGCCAGCAGCGGTAGACAGGGGGCTAAGGACAATGAGCAGTTCTTC,CASSGRQGAKDNEQFF
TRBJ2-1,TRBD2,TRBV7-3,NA,TGTGCCAGCAGCTTATTGGGGACTACCAATGAGCAGTTCTTC,CASSLLGTTNEQFF
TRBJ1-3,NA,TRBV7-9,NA,TGTGCCAGCAGCAGACTTCTGAAGGGAGCTGGAAACACCATATATTTT,CASSRLLKGAGNTIYF
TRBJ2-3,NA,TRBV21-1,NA,TGTGCCAGCAGCAAAATCAGCGGGGGGGTCACAGATACGCAGTATTTT,CASSKISGGVTDTQYF
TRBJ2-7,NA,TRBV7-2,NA,TGTGCCAGCAGCCTAGAGCAGGGCTATTACGAGCAGTACTTC,CASSLEQGYYEQYF
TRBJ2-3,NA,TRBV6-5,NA,TGTGCCAGCAGGGGGGCAGGGTACACAGATACGCAGTATTTT,CASRGAGYTDTQYF
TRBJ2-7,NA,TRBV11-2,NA,TGTGCCAGCAGCTTAGCGTTACGGAGTAGCTACGAGCAGTACTTC,CASSLALRSSYEQYF
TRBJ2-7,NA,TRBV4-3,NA,TGCGCCAGCAGCCAAGATTTGGCAGCCTACGAGCAGTACTTC,CASSQDLAAYEQYF
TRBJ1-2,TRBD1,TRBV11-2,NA,TGTGCCAGCAGCTTAGAGACAGGGGGTGGTGGCTACACCTTC,CASSLETGGGGYTF